This is a list of T cell receptor beta chains from one sample in a study of T cell changes during pregnancy in multiple sclerosis. Clones were sequenced by immunoSEQ multiplex PCR, and TCRdb holds only the in-frame ones, with some missing. The table records some 97,000 clones, approximately 90% of them present only once. The sequencing here drew on peripheral blood, taken in the second trimester of pregnancy. The receptors derive from a female donor with multiple sclerosis, enrolled in a pregnancy study. Both conserved end residues are part of each CDR3. The D gene is left open where the match is weak. Not every row has a clone size; where given, it reads once, few, many or a size class.

-	-	TRBV14	TRBJ1-1	TGTGCCAGCAGCCAACCACAGGTCCCGTTTGAAGCTTTCTTT	CASSQPQVPFEAFF
-	-	TRBV5-6	TRBJ2-7	TGTGCCAGCAGCTTGGCTGGGCTATGGGCCTACGAGCAGTACTTC	CASSLAGLWAYEQYF
-	-	TRBV27	TRBJ1-1	TGTGCCATCCGACGGGGAGGAGTGAACACTGAAGCTTTCTTT	CAIRRGGVNTEAFF
-	-	TRBV29-1	TRBJ1-1	TGCAGCGCCCGGGAAGAAACTGAAGCTTTCTTT	CSAREETEAFF
-	-	TRBV28	TRBJ1-2	TGTGCCAGCAGTTTATTGGACAGCCATGGCTACACCTTC	CASSLLDSHGYTF
-	-	TRBV19	TRBJ1-5	TGTGCCAGTAGTGCCCCTGGGGCTAGCAATCAGCCCCAGCATTTT	CASSAPGASNQPQHF
-	-	TRBV6-5	TRBJ1-2	TGTGCCAGCAGTTACGGGGGGGCAAAGGGCTACACCTTC	CASSYGGAKGYTF
once	-	TRBV19	TRBJ1-2	TGTGCCAGTAGTAGGGATCTTGCAGGGAAGGGTGGCTACACCTTC	CASSRDLAGKGGYTF
-	-	TRBV12-2	TRBJ2-3	TGTGCAAGTCGCTTACCGGGACAGGGATTAGTGAGGGTAGTGCATTTT	CASRLPGQGLVRVVHF
-	TRBD1	TRBV30	TRBJ2-1	TGTGCCTGGGACAGGGATCGCAATGAGCAGTTCTTC	CAWDRDRNEQFF
-	TRBD2	TRBV6-4	TRBJ2-1	TGTGCCAGCAGTGACCCTAATTTAAGGAGACTAGCGGGAGGCACCGTCAATGAGCAGTTCTTC	CASSDPNLRRLAGGTVNEQFF
-	TRBD1	TRBV28	TRBJ1-1	TGTGCCAGCAGGAGGACAGGGGGCATCACTGAAGCTTTCTTT	CASRRTGGITEAFF
-	TRBD1	TRBV30	TRBJ1-5	TGTGCCCTTAACAGGGGGCTCGGTCAGCCCCAGCATTTT	CALNRGLGQPQHF
-	-	TRBV29-1	TRBJ2-7	TGCAGCGTTGGTTTTGAGACTCCCTCCGGCGAGCAGTACTTC	CSVGFETPSGEQYF
-	TRBD2	TRBV4-2	TRBJ2-1	TGTGCCAGCAGCCACGAGACTAGCGGGCCGCAGTTCTTC	CASSHETSGPQFF
-	-	TRBV7-3	TRBJ1-5	TGTGCCAGCAGCTTACCCCCACTCGAGGGTCAGCCCCAGCATTTT	CASSLPPLEGQPQHF
once	TRBD2	TRBV5-6	TRBJ2-3	TGTGCCAGCAGCTTGGTAGCGGGAGGCACAGATACGCAGTATTTT	CASSLVAGGTDTQYF
-	TRBD1	TRBV7-2	TRBJ1-5	TGTGCCAGCAGCTTCGGGACAGGGGGCTGGGATCAGCCCCAGCATTTT	CASSFGTGGWDQPQHF
-	-	TRBV30	TRBJ2-7	TGTGCCTGGAAACGAACCGGGGTCCTGTCCTACGAGCAGTACTTC	CAWKRTGVLSYEQYF
-	-	TRBV2	TRBJ2-7	TGTGCCAGCAGTGATTCTTCTCTATCCTACGAGCAGTACTTC	CASSDSSLSYEQYF
-	TRBD1	TRBV9	TRBJ2-5	TGTGCCAGCAGCAAGACAGGGTTGGAGACCCAGTACTTC	CASSKTGLETQYF
many	TRBD1	TRBV4-1	TRBJ2-5	TGCGCCAGCAGCCAGGACAGGGGAGAGACCCAGTACTTC	CASSQDRGETQYF
-	-	TRBV5-1	TRBJ1-1	TGCGCCAGCAGCTGGGGGGGCTTTACGAACACTGAAGCTTTCTTT	CASSWGGFTNTEAFF
-	TRBD1	TRBV4-2	TRBJ1-1	TGTGCCAGCAGCCCTGACAGGGGGTTGAACACTGAAGCTTTCTTT	CASSPDRGLNTEAFF
-	-	TRBV25-1	TRBJ1-6	TGTGCCAGCAGTTCGGGTCATAATTCACCCCTCCACTTT	CASSSGHNSPLHF
-	-	TRBV5-1	TRBJ1-2	TGCGCCAGCAGCCCTCAGGTGACCTATGGCTACACCTTC	CASSPQVTYGYTF
once	TRBD2	TRBV11-2	TRBJ2-7	TGTGCCAGCAGCATTACTAGCGGACCCTACGAGCAGTACTTC	CASSITSGPYEQYF
-	-	TRBV6-1	TRBJ2-5	TGTGCCAGCAGGAGTGGAGGGGCAGAGACCCAGTACTTC	CASRSGGAETQYF
-	TRBD1	TRBV9	TRBJ1-5	TGTGCCAGCAGCGAGACAGGGCGGAATCAGCCCCAGCATTTT	CASSETGRNQPQHF
-	-	TRBV5-1	TRBJ1-2	TGCGCCAGCAGCTTGGGGCAAGGCTACACCTTC	CASSLGQGYTF
-	TRBD1	TRBV6-1	TRBJ1-6	TGTGCCAGCAGTGAAATGGGTCAGGGGGTAAATAATTCACCCCTCCACTTT	CASSEMGQGVNNSPLHF
-	-	TRBV9	TRBJ1-1	TGTGCCAGCAGCCCGGGACATTTGAACACTGAAGCTTTCTTT	CASSPGHLNTEAFF
-	-	TRBV6-5	TRBJ1-1	TGTGCCAGCAGGTGGGGGCAGGAAGCTTTCTTT	CASRWGQEAFF
-	TRBD2	TRBV7-8	TRBJ2-2	TGTGCCAGCAGCTACCGGACTAGCGGGGGCGGGGAGCTGTTTTTT	CASSYRTSGGGELFF
-	-	TRBV18	TRBJ1-1	TGTGCCAGCTCACCGATGGTCGGGACTGAAGCTTTCTTT	CASSPMVGTEAFF